This T cell receptor (beta chain) was observed in a study of shared clonotypes between healthy human individuals. Deep-level running was used for the assay. Using immunoSEQ multiplex PCR, the repertoire was profiled, and TCRdb retains in-frame clones only, with some absent. The table lists some 1,600,000 clones, 95% to 99% of them singletons, with approximately 0.45% in the top ten. Germline assignment: CDR1 SEHNR and CDR2 FQNEAQ (reference sequence). The J segment lost 2 bases and the V segment lost 3 bases, leaving 4 bases of the junction unmatched. The CDR3 runs 15 residues. The sequenced sample was naive CD4+ T cells sorted from blood. Subset noted: CD45RA+ positively selected. J is TRBJ2-7 and V is TRBV7-9; 10 bases match TRBD1. The clonotype originates from a man between 25 and 39 years old in good health. CDR3 loop: CASSLGQGKTYEQYF. CDR3 in DNA: TGTGCCAGCAGCTTGGGACAGGGGAAGACCTACGAGCAGTACTTC.